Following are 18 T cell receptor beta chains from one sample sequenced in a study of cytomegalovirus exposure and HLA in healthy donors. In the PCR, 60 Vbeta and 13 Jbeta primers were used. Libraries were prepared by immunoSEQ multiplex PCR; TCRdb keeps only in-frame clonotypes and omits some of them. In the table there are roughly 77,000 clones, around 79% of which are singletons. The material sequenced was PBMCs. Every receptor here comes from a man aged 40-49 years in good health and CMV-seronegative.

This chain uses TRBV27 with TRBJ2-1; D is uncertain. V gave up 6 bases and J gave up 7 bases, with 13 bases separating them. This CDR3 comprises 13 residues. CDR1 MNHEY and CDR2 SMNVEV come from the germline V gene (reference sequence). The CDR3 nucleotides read TGTGCCAGCAGCAAACTTGTGCAAAATGAGCAGTTCTTC. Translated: CASSKLVQNEQFF.

The CDR3 region is CASSVLAGGGSEQYF. CDR3 coding DNA: TGTGCCAGCAGCGTTCTAGCGGGAGGGGGAAGTGAGCAGTACTTC. The gene calls are TRBV14 and TRBJ2-7; 12 bases fit TRBD2. CDR1 SGHDN and CDR2 FVKESK come from the germline V gene. The CDR3 has 15 amino acids. V trimming: 5 bases; J trimming: 7 bases; junction bases outside the gene matches: 9.

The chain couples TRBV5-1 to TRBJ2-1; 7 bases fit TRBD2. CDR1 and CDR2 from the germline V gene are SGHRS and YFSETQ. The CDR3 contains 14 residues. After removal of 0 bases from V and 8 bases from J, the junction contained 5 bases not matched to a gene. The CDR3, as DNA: TGCGCCAGCAGCTTGGCCGGGGGGTGGGATGAGCAGTTCTTC. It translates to CASSLAGGWDEQFF.

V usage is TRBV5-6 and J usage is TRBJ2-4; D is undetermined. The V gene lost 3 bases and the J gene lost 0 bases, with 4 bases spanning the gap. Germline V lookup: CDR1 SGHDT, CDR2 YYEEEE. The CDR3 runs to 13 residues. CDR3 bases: TGTGCCAGCAGCTCCGGAGCCAAAAACATTCAGTACTTC. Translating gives CASSSGAKNIQYF.

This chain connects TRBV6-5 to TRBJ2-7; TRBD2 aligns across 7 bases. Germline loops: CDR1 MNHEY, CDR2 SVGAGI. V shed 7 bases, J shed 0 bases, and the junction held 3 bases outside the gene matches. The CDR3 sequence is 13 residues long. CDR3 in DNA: TGTGCCAGCACGGCTAGCGGCTCCTACGAGCAGTACTTC. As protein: CASTASGSYEQYF.

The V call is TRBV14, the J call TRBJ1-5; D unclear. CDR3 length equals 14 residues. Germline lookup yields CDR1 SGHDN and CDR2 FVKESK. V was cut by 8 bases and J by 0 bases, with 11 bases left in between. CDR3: CASPPVDSNQPQHF. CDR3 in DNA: TGTGCCAGCCCTCCGGTCGATAGCAATCAGCCCCAGCATTTT.

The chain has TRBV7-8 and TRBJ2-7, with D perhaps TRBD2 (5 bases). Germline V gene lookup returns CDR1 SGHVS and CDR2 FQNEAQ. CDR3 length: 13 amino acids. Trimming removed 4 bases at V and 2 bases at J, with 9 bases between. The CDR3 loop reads CASSSGYTYEQYF. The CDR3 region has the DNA TGTGCCAGCAGCTCGGGATACACCTACGAGCAGTACTTC.

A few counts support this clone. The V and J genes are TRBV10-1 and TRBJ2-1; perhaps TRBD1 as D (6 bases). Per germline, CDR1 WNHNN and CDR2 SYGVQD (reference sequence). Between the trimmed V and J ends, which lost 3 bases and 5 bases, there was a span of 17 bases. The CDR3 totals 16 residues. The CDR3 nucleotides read TGCGCCAGCAGTGATTCCCAACAGGGTAATCACAATGAGCAGTTCTTC. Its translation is CASSDSQQGNHNEQFF.

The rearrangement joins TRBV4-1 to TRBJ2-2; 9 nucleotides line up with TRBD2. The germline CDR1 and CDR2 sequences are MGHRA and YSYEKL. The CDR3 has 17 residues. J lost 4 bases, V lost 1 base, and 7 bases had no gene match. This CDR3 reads CASSQVLAGLGTGELFF. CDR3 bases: TGCGCCAGCAGCCAAGTACTAGCGGGTCTGGGCACCGGGGAGCTGTTTTTT.

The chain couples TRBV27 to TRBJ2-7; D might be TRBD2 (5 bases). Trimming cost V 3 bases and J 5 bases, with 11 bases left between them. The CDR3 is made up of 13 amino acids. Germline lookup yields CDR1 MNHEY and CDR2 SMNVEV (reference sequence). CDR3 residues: CASSFIGINEQYF. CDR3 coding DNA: TGTGCCAGCAGTTTCATCGGGATCAACGAGCAGTACTTC.

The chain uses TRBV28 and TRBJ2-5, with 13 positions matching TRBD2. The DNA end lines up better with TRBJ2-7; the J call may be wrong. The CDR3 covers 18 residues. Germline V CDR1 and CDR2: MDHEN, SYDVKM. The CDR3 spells CASSPQTSGRAALYEQYF. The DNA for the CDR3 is TGTGCCAGCAGTCCGCAAACTAGCGGGAGGGCCGCTCTCTACGAGCAGTACTTC.

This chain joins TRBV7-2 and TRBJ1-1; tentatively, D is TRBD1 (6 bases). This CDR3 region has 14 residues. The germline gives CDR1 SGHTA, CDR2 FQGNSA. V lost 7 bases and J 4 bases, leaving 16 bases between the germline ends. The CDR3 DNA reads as TGTGCCAGCACCACAGGGTTAGGGCGCACTGAAGCTTTCTTT. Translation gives CASTTGLGRTEAFF.

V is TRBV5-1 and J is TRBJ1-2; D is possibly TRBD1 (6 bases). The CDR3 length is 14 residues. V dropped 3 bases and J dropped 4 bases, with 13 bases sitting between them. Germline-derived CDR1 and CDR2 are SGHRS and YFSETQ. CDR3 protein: CASSSGGGSYGYTF. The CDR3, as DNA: TGCGCCAGCAGCTCGGGGGGCGGTAGCTATGGCTACACCTTC.

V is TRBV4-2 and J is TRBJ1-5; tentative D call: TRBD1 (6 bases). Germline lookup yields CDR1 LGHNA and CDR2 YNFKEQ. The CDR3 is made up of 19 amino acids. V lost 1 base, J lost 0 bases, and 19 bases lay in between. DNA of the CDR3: TGTGCCAGCAGCCAAGGTCTGGGAAGCGGGACACTTAGCAATCAGCCCCAGCATTTT. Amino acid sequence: CASSQGLGSGTLSNQPQHF.

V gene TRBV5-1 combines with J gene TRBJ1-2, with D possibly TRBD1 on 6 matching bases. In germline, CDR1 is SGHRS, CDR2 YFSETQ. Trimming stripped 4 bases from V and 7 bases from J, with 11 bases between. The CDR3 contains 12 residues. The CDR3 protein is CASSGRGLGYTF. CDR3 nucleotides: TGCGCCAGCAGCGGCAGGGGTCTTGGCTACACCTTC. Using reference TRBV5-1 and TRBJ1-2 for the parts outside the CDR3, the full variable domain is KAGVTQTPRYLIKTRGQQVTLSCSPISGHRSVSWYQQTPGQGLQFLFEYFSETQRNKGNFPGRFSGRQFSNSRSEMNVSTLELGDSALYLCASSGRGLGYTFGSGTRLTVV.

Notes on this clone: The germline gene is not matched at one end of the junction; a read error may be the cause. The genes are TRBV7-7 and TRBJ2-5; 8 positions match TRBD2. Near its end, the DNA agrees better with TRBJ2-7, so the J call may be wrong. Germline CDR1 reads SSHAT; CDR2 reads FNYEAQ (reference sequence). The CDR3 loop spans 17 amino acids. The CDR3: CASSLTPLGLDCYEQYF. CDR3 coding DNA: TGTGCTAGCAGCTTAACCCCCTTGGGACTAGATTGCTACGAGCAGTACTTC.

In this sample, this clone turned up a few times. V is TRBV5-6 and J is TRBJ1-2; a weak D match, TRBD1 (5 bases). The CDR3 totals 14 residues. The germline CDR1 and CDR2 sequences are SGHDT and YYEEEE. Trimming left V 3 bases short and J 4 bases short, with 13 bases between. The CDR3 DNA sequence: TGTGCCAGCAGCTCTTTGGGGGGGACCTATGGCTACACCTTC. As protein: CASSSLGGTYGYTF.

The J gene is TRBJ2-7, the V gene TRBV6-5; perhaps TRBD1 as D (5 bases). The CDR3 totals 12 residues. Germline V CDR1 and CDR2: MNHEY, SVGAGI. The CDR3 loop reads CAAQGNSYEQYF. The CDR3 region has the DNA TGTGCGGCTCAGGGTAACTCTTACGAGCAGTACTTC.